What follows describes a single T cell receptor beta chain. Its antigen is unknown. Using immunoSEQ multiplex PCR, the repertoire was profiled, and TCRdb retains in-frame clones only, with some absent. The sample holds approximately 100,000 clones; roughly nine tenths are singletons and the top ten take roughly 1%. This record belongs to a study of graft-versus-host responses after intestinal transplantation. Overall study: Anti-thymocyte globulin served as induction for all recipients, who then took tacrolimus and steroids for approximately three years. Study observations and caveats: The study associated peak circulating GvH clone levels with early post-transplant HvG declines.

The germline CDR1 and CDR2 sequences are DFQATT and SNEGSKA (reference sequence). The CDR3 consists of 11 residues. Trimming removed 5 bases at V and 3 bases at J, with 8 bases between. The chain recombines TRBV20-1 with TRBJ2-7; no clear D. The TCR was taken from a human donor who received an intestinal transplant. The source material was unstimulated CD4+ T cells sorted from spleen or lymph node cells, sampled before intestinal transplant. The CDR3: CSAGTDYEQYF. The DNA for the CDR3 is TGCAGTGCTGGAACTGACTACGAGCAGTACTTC.